The 21 T cell receptor beta chains listed next were all sequenced from one sample in a study of T cell responses to AZD1222 COVID-19 vaccine. Data came from immunoSEQ multiplex PCR; TCRdb stores just in-frame clones and leaves some out. The repertoire holds 150,000 to 200,000 clones, 85% to 95% seen once, with roughly 10% in the top ten. This material consisted of peripheral blood, taken on day 0 of AZD1222 vaccination. These receptors all come from an adult in good health.

The chain uses TRBV13 and TRBJ1-2; D uncertain. V was trimmed by 5 bases and J by 1 base, leaving 14 bases between them. This CDR3 comprises 15 residues. CDR1 is PRHDT and CDR2 is FYEKMQ in the germline V gene (reference sequence). The CDR3 loop reads CASSTLKTVNYGYTF. Written as DNA, the CDR3 is TGTGCCAGCAGCACTTTAAAGACTGTTAACTATGGCTACACCTTC.

The rearrangement uses TRBV10-1 and TRBJ2-2, with TRBD1 matching 10 bases. After removal of 1 base from V and 4 bases from J, the junction contained 6 bases not matched to a gene. Germline assignment: CDR1 WNHNN and CDR2 SYGVQD (reference sequence). The CDR3 loop spans 17 amino acids. CDR3 sequence reads: CASSELDRGSVTGELFF. In nucleotides, the CDR3 is TGCGCCAGCAGTGAGTTGGACAGGGGGTCGGTCACCGGGGAGCTGTTTTTT.

The chain combines TRBV4-1 with TRBJ1-1; D is unresolved. CDR3 size: 15 residues. CDR1 is MGHRA and CDR2 is YSYEKL in the germline V gene. V was cut by 0 bases and J by 1 base, with 9 bases left in between. The CDR3 coding sequence is TGCGCCAGCAGCCAAGATCGGCAGCCGAACACTGAAGCTTTCTTT. This gives the protein CASSQDRQPNTEAFF.

V gene TRBV27 combines with J gene TRBJ1-2; 7 nucleotides align to TRBD1. The CDR3 has 13 residues. Germline trimming cut 6 bases from V and 6 bases from J; bases unmatched to any gene: 7. Germline values: CDR1 MNHEY, CDR2 SMNVEV (reference sequence). The CDR3 sequence is CASRLDRVHGYTF. The CDR3 bases are TGTGCCAGCAGACTCGACAGGGTCCATGGCTACACCTTC.

The V and J genes are TRBV27 and TRBJ1-2; a possible D gene is TRBD1 (5 bases). V was clipped by 0 bases and J by 7 bases, with 15 bases between them. In germline, CDR1 is MNHEY, CDR2 SMNVEV (reference sequence). The CDR3 runs 15 residues. CDR3 amino acids: CASSLSGRVGSGYTF. CDR3 DNA: TGTGCCAGCAGTTTATCGGGCAGGGTAGGCTCTGGCTACACCTTC.

The chain couples TRBV7-9 to TRBJ2-1; D is perhaps TRBD1 or TRBD2 (6 bases each). The CDR3 has 12 amino acids. Trimming removed 5 bases at V and 10 bases at J, with 12 bases between. Looked up from germline, CDR1 is SEHNR and CDR2 is FQNEAQ (reference sequence). CDR3 protein: CASSLTRGEQFF. The CDR3 nucleotides read TGTGCCAGCAGCCTGACTAGGGGGGAGCAGTTCTTC.

This clone was detected only once. The chain recombines TRBV24-1 with TRBJ2-1; D uncertain. V was clipped by 9 bases and J by 5 bases, with 13 bases between them. This CDR3 has 13 amino acids. Germline V gene data show CDR1 as KGHDR and CDR2 as SFDVKD. In DNA, the CDR3 is TGTGCCACCTCGGATGCGCAGGACAATGAGCAGTTCTTC. Translating it yields CATSDAQDNEQFF.

V usage is TRBV7-9 and J usage is TRBJ2-7; TRBD2 might be the D (5 bases). Germline CDR1 reads SEHNR; CDR2 reads FQNEAQ (reference sequence). The V end was cut by 5 bases, the J end by 9 bases, with 17 bases between. The CDR3 totals 13 residues. The CDR3 protein is CASSTSPSGLQYV. In nucleotides, the CDR3 is TGTGCCAGCAGCACATCCCCTTCGGGGTTGCAGTACGTC.

The chain is built from TRBV18 and TRBJ2-2; tentatively, D is TRBD2 (6 bases). Germline CDR1 and CDR2: KGHSH and LQKENI. V lost 3 bases and J 0 bases, leaving 8 bases between the germline ends. The CDR3 runs 15 residues. CDR3 loop: CASSPRGSNTGELFF. CDR3 sequence (DNA): TGTGCCAGCTCACCTCGGGGGTCGAACACCGGGGAGCTGTTTTTT.

The genes are TRBV6-5 and TRBJ1-1; 7 bases map to TRBD1. The CDR3 has 14 amino acids. After removal of 0 bases from V and 7 bases from J, the junction contained 5 bases not matched to a gene. Germline V CDR1 and CDR2: MNHEY, SVGAGI. This CDR3 is CASSYSTGRSEAFF. As DNA, the CDR3 is TGTGCCAGCAGTTACTCGACAGGGAGGAGTGAAGCTTTCTTT.

This chain joins TRBV14 and TRBJ2-3; 11 nucleotides match TRBD2. V lost 1 base and J lost 7; bases outside the gene matches: 7. The CDR3 consists of 16 residues. Germline V gives CDR1 SGHDN, CDR2 FVKESK. The CDR3 nucleotides read TGTGCCAGCAGCCAAGGACTAGCGGGGCGTCAGAATACGCAGTATTTT. Translated: CASSQGLAGRQNTQYF.

The genes are TRBV5-1 and TRBJ1-1; perhaps TRBD1 as D (5 bases). Trimming shortened V by 6 bases and J by 4 bases, and 13 bases separated the two germline ends. The CDR3 is made up of 13 amino acids. CDR1 and CDR2 (germline): SGHRS, YFSETQ. The CDR3 spells CASKTGGFTEAFF. In DNA, the CDR3 is TGCGCCAGCAAAACGGGGGGTTTCACTGAAGCTTTCTTT.

The chain couples TRBV27 to TRBJ1-2; 9 nucleotides match TRBD1. Losses at the gene ends were 6 bases for V and 3 bases for J; bases not matched to a gene: 8. The CDR3 loop spans 15 amino acids. Per germline, CDR1 MNHEY and CDR2 SMNVEV (reference sequence). In nucleotides, the CDR3 is TGTGCCAGCAGCCTTACAGGGGGCAGATACTATGGCTACACCTTC. Translating it yields CASSLTGGRYYGYTF.

The chain has TRBV18 and TRBJ1-1; D remains unclear. V was trimmed by 7 bases and J by 0 bases, leaving 12 bases between them. There are 14 residues in the CDR3. Germline CDR1 KGHSH, CDR2 LQKENI. This chain's CDR3 is CASYPGYMNTEAFF. Here the CDR3 DNA reads TGTGCCAGCTATCCGGGGTACATGAACACTGAAGCTTTCTTT.

This sequence joins TRBV9 and TRBJ1-1; D might be TRBD1 (5 bases). V lost 4 bases to trimming and J lost 3 bases, with 13 bases between them. Per germline, CDR1 SGDLS and CDR2 YYNGEE. This CDR3 has 14 residues. In DNA form, the CDR3 reads TGTGCCAGCAGCTCCGGGACTCTTGACACTGAAGCTTTCTTT. This codes for CASSSGTLDTEAFF. The variable domain in full, completed from reference TRBV9 and TRBJ1-1, reads DSGVTQTPKHLITATGQRVTLRCSPRSGDLSVYWYQQSLDQGLQFLIQYYNGEERAKGNILERFSAQQFPDLHSELNLSSLELGDSALYFCASSSGTLDTEAFFGQGTRLTVV.

This chain connects TRBV21-1 to TRBJ2-7; the table gives TRBD1 as D, unverified against the DNA. TRBV21-1 is annotated as a pseudogene. The CDR3 covers 14 residues. In nucleotides, the CDR3 is TGTGCCAGCAGACAGTCCCCGAATATGTACGAGCAGTACGTC. Amino acid sequence: CASRQSPNMYEQYV.

The chain joins TRBV19 to TRBJ2-1, with D perhaps matching TRBD1 (6 bases). The germline CDR1 and CDR2 sequences are LNHDA and SQIVND (reference sequence). Trimming shortened V by 10 bases and J by 0 bases, and 10 bases separated the two germline ends. The CDR3 contains 13 residues. CDR3 residues: CATGESSYNEQFF. The CDR3 coding sequence is TGTGCCACAGGGGAGAGCTCCTACAATGAGCAGTTCTTC.

This chain joins TRBV7-9 and TRBJ2-1; unclear D gene. The V gene lost 5 bases and the J gene lost 8 bases, with 10 bases spanning the gap. Germline CDR1 is SEHNR and CDR2 is FQNEAQ (reference sequence). This CDR3 has 12 amino acids. CDR3 protein: CASSIEGDEQFF. The DNA for the CDR3 is TGTGCCAGCAGCATAGAAGGCGATGAGCAGTTCTTC.

This clone is a singleton in its sample. This chain uses TRBV4-1 with TRBJ1-4; 7 bases are shared with TRBD1. The germline V gene encodes CDR1 MGHRA and CDR2 YSYEKL. The trim removed 1 base at V and 3 bases at J, leaving 5 bases unmatched. CDR3 size: 16 residues. CDR3 loop: CASSQGDRVANEKLFF. The CDR3 bases are TGCGCCAGCAGCCAAGGAGACAGGGTGGCTAATGAAAAACTGTTTTTT.

V gene TRBV19 combines with J gene TRBJ2-4; unclear D gene. This CDR3 spans 15 amino acids. V lost 2 bases and J 0 bases, leaving 8 bases between the germline ends. CDR1 and CDR2 (germline): LNHDA, SQIVND (reference sequence). The CDR3 nucleotides read TGTGCCAGTAGTATAAACAGTCTAGCCAAAAACATTCAGTACTTC. Its protein is CASSINSLAKNIQYF.

V usage is TRBV3-1 (or the pseudogene TRBV3-2) and J usage is TRBJ1-4; 8 bases fit TRBD1. The CDR3 length is 15 residues. The trim removed 0 bases at V and 11 bases at J, leaving 8 bases unmatched. From germline, CDR1 is LGHDT and CDR2 YNNKEL (reference sequence). CDR3 nucleotides: TGTGCCAGCAGCCAAGATCGGCAGGGGGCGGTCAAACTGTTTTTT. Its translation is CASSQDRQGAVKLFF.